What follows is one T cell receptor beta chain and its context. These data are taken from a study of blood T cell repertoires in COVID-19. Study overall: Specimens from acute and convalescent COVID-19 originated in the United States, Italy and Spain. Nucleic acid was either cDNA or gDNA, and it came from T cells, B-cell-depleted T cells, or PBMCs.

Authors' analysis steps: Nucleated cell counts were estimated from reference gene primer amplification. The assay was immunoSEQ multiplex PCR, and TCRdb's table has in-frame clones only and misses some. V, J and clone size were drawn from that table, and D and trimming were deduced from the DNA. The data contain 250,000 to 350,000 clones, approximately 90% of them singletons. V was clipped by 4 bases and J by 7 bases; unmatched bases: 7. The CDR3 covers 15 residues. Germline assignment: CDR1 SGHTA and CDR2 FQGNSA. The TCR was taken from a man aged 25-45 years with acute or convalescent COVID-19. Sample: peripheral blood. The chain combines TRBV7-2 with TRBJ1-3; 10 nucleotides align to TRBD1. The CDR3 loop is CASSSPDRGRNTIYF. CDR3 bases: TGTGCCAGCAGCTCGCCTGACAGGGGGCGGAACACCATATATTTT.